A selection of T cell receptor beta chains follows, all from one sample in a study of cytomegalovirus exposure and HLA in healthy donors. The data were produced by immunoSEQ multiplex PCR, yet TCRdb's version contains in-frame clones alone and is incomplete. The sample contains over 200,000 clones, 80% to 90% of which appear only once. Sequences were obtained from PBMCs. The receptors were gathered from a woman aged 18-29 years in good health and CMV-seropositive. Both conserved end residues are part of each CDR3. The order of the fields is D gene, J gene, clone size, V gene, CDR3 DNA, CDR3 protein. A D gene is named only where the DNA matches it firmly. Clone size is not always given. Where it is, it says once, few, many or a class for expanded clones.

d_call: TRBD1
j_call: TRBJ1-1
clone_size: NA
v_call: TRBV10-3
cdr3_nt: TGTGCCATCAGCCCACAGGGGGCGCTGAGGCCGGGCACTGAAGCTTTCTTT
cdr3_aa: CAISPQGALRPGTEAFF

d_call: TRBD2
j_call: TRBJ2-7
clone_size: NA
v_call: TRBV7-9
cdr3_nt: TGTGCCAGCGGGACTAGCGGGACCTACGAGCAGTACTTC
cdr3_aa: CASGTSGTYEQYF

d_call: TRBD1
j_call: TRBJ1-1
clone_size: NA
v_call: TRBV15
cdr3_nt: TGTGCCACCAGGCACGCCGGGACAGACCGTCAATTTACCTCTGAAGCTTTCTTT
cdr3_aa: CATRHAGTDRQFTSEAFF

d_call: TRBD2
j_call: TRBJ2-5
clone_size: NA
v_call: TRBV27
cdr3_nt: TGTGCCAGCAGACTAGCGGGAGGTGGCGGACAAGAGACCCAGTACTTC
cdr3_aa: CASRLAGGGGQETQYF

d_call: NA
j_call: TRBJ2-1
clone_size: NA
v_call: TRBV27
cdr3_nt: TGTGCCAGCGGGAACCTAAAGACAGGTGGATACAATGAGCAGTTCTTC
cdr3_aa: CASGNLKTGGYNEQFF

d_call: NA
j_call: TRBJ2-7
clone_size: NA
v_call: TRBV2
cdr3_nt: TGTGCCAGCTTCGTCAGAGCCGGAGGGCCCTTGGACGAGCAGTACTTC
cdr3_aa: CASFVRAGGPLDEQYF

d_call: NA
j_call: TRBJ1-2
clone_size: once
v_call: TRBV5-5
cdr3_nt: TGTGCCAGCAGCTTGGGGCAGGCAACCTATGGCTACACCTTC
cdr3_aa: CASSLGQATYGYTF

d_call: TRBD2
j_call: TRBJ2-1
clone_size: few
v_call: TRBV6-5
cdr3_nt: TGTGCCAGCAGTTACGAGGAGCGGGGGAATGAGCAGTTCTTC
cdr3_aa: CASSYEERGNEQFF

d_call: NA
j_call: TRBJ1-5
clone_size: NA
v_call: TRBV2
cdr3_nt: TGTGCCAGCAGCCAGTTTTATAGCAATCAGCCCCAGCATTTT
cdr3_aa: CASSQFYSNQPQHF

d_call: TRBD1
j_call: TRBJ1-5
clone_size: NA
v_call: TRBV27
cdr3_nt: TGTGCCAGCAGTACGACAGGGGACAATCAGCCCCAGCATTTT
cdr3_aa: CASSTTGDNQPQHF

d_call: TRBD2
j_call: TRBJ2-1
clone_size: NA
v_call: TRBV27
cdr3_nt: TGTGCCAGCAGTTTGTCTAGCGGGAATGAGCAGTTCTTC
cdr3_aa: CASSLSSGNEQFF

d_call: TRBD2
j_call: TRBJ2-3
clone_size: NA
v_call: TRBV25-1
cdr3_nt: TGTGCCAGCAGTCTCGGGACTAGCGGGCCAGATACGCAGTATTTT
cdr3_aa: CASSLGTSGPDTQYF

d_call: NA
j_call: TRBJ1-2
clone_size: NA
v_call: TRBV14
cdr3_nt: TGTGCCAGCAGCCAAGCAAGTCGGTCTCCCAAATCCCGGGGCTACACCTTC
cdr3_aa: CASSQASRSPKSRGYTF

d_call: TRBD2
j_call: TRBJ2-7
clone_size: once
v_call: TRBV28
cdr3_nt: TGTGCCAGCAGTATTGGAGGACTAGCGGGAGGCTACGAGCAGTACTTC
cdr3_aa: CASSIGGLAGGYEQYF

d_call: TRBD1
j_call: TRBJ2-7
clone_size: NA
v_call: TRBV14
cdr3_nt: TGTGCCAGCAGCCAATACGTCGGGACAGGGGTCTACGAGCAGTACTTC
cdr3_aa: CASSQYVGTGVYEQYF

d_call: TRBD1
j_call: TRBJ2-5
clone_size: NA
v_call: TRBV2
cdr3_nt: TGTGCCAGTCTGACAGGGGGACTTGGGGAGACCCAGTACTTC
cdr3_aa: CASLTGGLGETQYF